This entry is about one TCR beta chain. This record comes from a study of beta chain features in type 1 diabetes. With 4 bases clipped from V and 8 bases from J, the junction kept 11 bases outside the gene matches. Germline CDR1 reads MGHRA; CDR2 reads YSYEKL. CDR3 length: 15 amino acids. Isolated RNA was reverse transcribed in full, so expressed TCRB transcripts were sequenced. The table came from immunoSEQ multiplex PCR; TCRdb's copy has only in-frame clones and leaves some out. The sample has under 800,000 clones; around a sixth are singletons. This sequence was found in a man between 18 and 29 years old in good health. Sequencing was done on a sample of naive CD4+ T cells from blood. The chain carries TRBV4-1 and TRBJ2-3; 8 bases line up with TRBD2. DNA for the CDR3: TGCGCCAGCAGCCCCCCAAGCGCACTAGCGGCTACGCAGTATTTT. Protein product: CASSPPSALAATQYF.